This TCR beta chain is from a study of Tregs in tolerant kidney transplant recipients. Thawed PBMCs were FACS-sorted into unstimulated CD4+CD25+CD127- regulatory T cells, CD4+CD25- non-regulatory cells, CD4 and CD8 cells. This clone was recorded only once. The antigen is unknown. Study-wide points: This study did not directly address biological reproducibility. Few patients were studied, so findings need validation in larger groups. Tregs expanded with activated donor B cells seemed most donor-specific.

The assay was immunoSEQ multiplex PCR, and TCRdb's table has in-frame clones only and misses some. The table has around 120,000 clones, almost 95% seen once. The germline V and J ends were trimmed by 0 bases and 0 bases, with 15 bases remaining between them. This CDR3 has 18 amino acids. Germline V gene sequence: CDR1 MNHNS, CDR2 SASEGT. The sequence was obtained from a human donor in good health. Specimen: CD4+ T cells from blood. The genes are TRBV6-1 and TRBJ1-3; D is ambiguous. This CDR3 is CASSEALLGVDSGNTIYF. The CDR3 nucleotides are TGTGCCAGCAGTGAAGCGCTTCTCGGGGTGGACTCTGGAAACACCATATATTTT.